This T cell receptor beta chain was recorded in a study of blood T cell repertoires in COVID-19. Study in general: Both acute and convalescent COVID-19 samples were obtained from the United States, Italy and Spain. From T cells, B-cell-depleted T cells, or PBMCs came the material, which was cDNA or gDNA.

Germline CDR1 MDHEN, CDR2 SYDVKM. The CDR3 length is 13 residues. Trimming left V 2 bases short and J 1 base short, with 6 bases between. Original methodology: Estimation of nucleated cell counts relied on the amplification of reference gene primers. TCRdb's copy holds only in-frame clones and misses some; the assay was immunoSEQ multiplex PCR. V, J and clone size were drawn from that table, and D and trimming were deduced from the DNA. The sample records fewer than 250,000 clones, roughly nine tenths being singletons. The sequence was collected from an older woman who had recovered from COVID-19. The sample was peripheral blood. The chain uses TRBV28 and TRBJ2-7; no definite D call. This chain's CDR3 is CASSLPRSYEQYF. The CDR3 DNA follows: TGTGCCAGCAGTTTACCCCGGTCCTACGAGCAGTACTTC.